Each of the 7 T cell receptor beta chains below was sequenced from the same sample in a study of a mutant IDH1 vaccine in newly diagnosed glioma. Profiling relied on immunoSEQ multiplex PCR, and the TCRdb table lists in-frame clones only, not all of them. The repertoire has roughly 29,000 clones, 80% of them found once; the top ten carry 8% to 10%. The time point: week 23, last vaccination. It was 300 ug of mutant IDH1 20-mer peptide that made up each vaccine dose, given with topical imiquimod. These receptors lack a known antigen. The sequences come from PBMCs, collected from a glioma patient whose treatment included an IDH1 peptide vaccine. The receptors derive from a woman aged 18 to 35 with glioma.

Concerning this clone itself: At one boundary the junction diverges from the germline segment, which might be a read error. J is TRBJ2-1 and V is TRBV7-7; 10 bases align to TRBD1. The CDR3 has 16 amino acids. Looked up from germline, CDR1 is SSHAT and CDR2 is FNYEAQ (reference sequence). CDR3 in amino acids: CASSLAVGTGDNEQFF. The CDR3 DNA is TGTGCTAGCAGCTTAGCGGTTGGGACAGGGGACAATGAGCAGTTCTTC.

The rearrangement uses TRBV10-3 and TRBJ2-7, with 7 bases aligning to TRBD1. The junction had 6 bases not matched to a gene; V was cut back by 4 bases and J by 0 bases. Germline V lookup: CDR1 ENHRY, CDR2 SYGVKD. The CDR3 runs to 15 residues. The CDR3 here is CAISALWDSSYEQYF. CDR3 coding DNA: TGTGCCATCAGTGCTCTTTGGGACAGCTCCTACGAGCAGTACTTC.

This clone was seen a single time. The chain carries TRBV10-3 and TRBJ1-5, with a possible D match to TRBD1 (5 bases). Germline V gives CDR1 ENHRY, CDR2 SYGVKD. V lost 0 bases to trimming and J lost 9 bases, with 12 bases between them. The length of the CDR3 is 14 residues. The CDR3 sequence: CAISESGQPRPQHF. The CDR3 region has the DNA TGTGCCATCAGTGAGTCGGGGCAGCCACGGCCCCAGCATTTT.

CDR3 region: CASSLLGYGYTF. The CDR3 DNA is TGTGCCAGCAGTTTACTGGGTTATGGCTACACCTTC. The J gene is TRBJ1-2, the V gene TRBV28; no clear D gene. Trimming left V 2 bases short and J 5 bases short, with 6 bases between. In germline, CDR1 is MDHEN, CDR2 SYDVKM. CDR3 length: 12 amino acids.

This sequence joins TRBV5-1 and TRBJ2-7; D remains ambiguous. Trimming shortened V by 0 bases and J by 0 bases, and 10 bases separated the two germline ends. The CDR3 consists of 15 residues. Germline values: CDR1 SGHRS, CDR2 YFSETQ. Here the CDR3 DNA reads TGCGCCAGCAGCTTGGGTTTTACTGGCTCCTACGAGCAGTACTTC. It yields the protein CASSLGFTGSYEQYF.

This clone was counted a single time. V gene TRBV6-1 combines with J gene TRBJ1-1; 7 bases align to TRBD1. V gave up 6 bases and J gave up 5 bases; unmatched junction bases: 9. The length of the CDR3 is 14 residues. Per germline, CDR1 MNHNS and CDR2 SASEGT. The DNA of the CDR3 is TGTGCCAGCAGGACAGGGTGGTCGGGGACTGAAGCTTTCTTT. Amino acid sequence: CASRTGWSGTEAFF.

V usage is TRBV19 and J usage is TRBJ1-1; the D is unclear. Germline V gives CDR1 LNHDA, CDR2 SQIVND (reference sequence). The V gene lost 5 bases and the J gene lost 2 bases, with 9 bases spanning the gap. The CDR3 extends over 13 amino acids. This chain's CDR3 is CASSLGSNTEAFF. The CDR3 bases are TGTGCCAGTAGTTTAGGGTCCAACACTGAAGCTTTCTTT.